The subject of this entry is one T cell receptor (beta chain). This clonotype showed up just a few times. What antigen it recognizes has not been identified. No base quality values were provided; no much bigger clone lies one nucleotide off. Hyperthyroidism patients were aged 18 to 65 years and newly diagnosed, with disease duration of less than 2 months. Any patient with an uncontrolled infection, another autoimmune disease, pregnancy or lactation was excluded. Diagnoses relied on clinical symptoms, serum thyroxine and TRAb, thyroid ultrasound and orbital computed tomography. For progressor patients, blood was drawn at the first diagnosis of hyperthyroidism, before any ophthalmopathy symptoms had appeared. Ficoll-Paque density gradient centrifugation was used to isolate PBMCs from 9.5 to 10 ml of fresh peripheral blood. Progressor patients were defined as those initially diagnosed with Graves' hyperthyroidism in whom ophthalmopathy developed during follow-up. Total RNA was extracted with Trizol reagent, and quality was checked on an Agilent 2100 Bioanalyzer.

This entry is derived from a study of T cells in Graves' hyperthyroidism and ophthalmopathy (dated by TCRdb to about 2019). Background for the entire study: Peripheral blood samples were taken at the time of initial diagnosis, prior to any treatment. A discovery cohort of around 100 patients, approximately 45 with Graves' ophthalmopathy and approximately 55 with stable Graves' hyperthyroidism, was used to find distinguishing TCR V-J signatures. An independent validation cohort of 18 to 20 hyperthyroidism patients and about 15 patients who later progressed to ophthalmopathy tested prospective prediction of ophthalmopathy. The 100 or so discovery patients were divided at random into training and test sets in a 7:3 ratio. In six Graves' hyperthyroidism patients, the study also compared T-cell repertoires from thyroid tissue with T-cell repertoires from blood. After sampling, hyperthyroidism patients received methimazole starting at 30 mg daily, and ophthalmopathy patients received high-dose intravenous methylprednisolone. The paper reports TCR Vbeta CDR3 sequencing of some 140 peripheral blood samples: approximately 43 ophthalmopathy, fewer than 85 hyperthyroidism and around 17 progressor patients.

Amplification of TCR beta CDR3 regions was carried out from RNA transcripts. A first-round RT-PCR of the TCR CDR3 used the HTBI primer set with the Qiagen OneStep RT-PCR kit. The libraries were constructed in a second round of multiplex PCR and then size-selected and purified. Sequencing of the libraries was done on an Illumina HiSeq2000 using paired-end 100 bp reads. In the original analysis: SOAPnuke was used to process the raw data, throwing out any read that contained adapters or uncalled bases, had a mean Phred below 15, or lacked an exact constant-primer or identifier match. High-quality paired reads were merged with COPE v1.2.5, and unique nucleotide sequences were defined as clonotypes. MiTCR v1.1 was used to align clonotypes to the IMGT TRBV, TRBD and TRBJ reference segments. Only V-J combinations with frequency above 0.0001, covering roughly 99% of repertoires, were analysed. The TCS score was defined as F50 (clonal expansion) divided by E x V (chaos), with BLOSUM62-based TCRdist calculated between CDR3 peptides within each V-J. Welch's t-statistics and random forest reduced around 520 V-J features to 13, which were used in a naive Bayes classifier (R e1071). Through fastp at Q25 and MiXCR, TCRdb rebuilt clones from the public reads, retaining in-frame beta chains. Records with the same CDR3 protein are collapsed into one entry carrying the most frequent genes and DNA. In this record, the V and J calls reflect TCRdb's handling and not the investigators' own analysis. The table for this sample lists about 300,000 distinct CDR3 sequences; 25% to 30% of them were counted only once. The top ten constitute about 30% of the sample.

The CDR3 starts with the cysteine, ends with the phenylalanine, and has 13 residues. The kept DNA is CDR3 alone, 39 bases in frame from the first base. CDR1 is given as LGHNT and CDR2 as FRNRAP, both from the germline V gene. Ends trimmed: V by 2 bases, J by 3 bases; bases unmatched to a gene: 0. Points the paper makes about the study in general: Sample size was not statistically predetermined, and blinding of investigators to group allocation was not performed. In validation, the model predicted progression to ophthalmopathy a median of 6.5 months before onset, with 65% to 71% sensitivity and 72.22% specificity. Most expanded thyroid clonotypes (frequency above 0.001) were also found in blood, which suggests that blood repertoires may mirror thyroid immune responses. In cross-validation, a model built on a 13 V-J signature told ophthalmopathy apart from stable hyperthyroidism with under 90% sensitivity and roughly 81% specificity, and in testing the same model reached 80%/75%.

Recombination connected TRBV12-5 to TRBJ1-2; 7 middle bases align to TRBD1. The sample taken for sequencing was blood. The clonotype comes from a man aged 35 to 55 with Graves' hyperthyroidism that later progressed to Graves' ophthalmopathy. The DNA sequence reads TGTGCTAGTGGTTTGACAGGGGACTATGGCTACACCTTC. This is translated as CASGLTGDYGYTF.